The following is a T cell receptor (beta chain) sequence with its context. The V gene end was trimmed by 0 bases and the J gene end by 10 bases; junction bases not matched to a gene: 6. Germline CDR1 and CDR2: GTSNPN and SVGIG (reference sequence). There are 13 residues in the CDR3. This sample was included in a study of cytomegalovirus exposure and HLA in healthy donors. 13 Jbeta primers and 60 Vbeta primers were used for the PCR. Using immunoSEQ multiplex PCR, the repertoire was profiled, and TCRdb retains in-frame clones only, with some absent. This repertoire includes tens of thousands of clones. The sequencing sample was made of PBMCs. The chain has TRBV30 and TRBJ2-1, with TRBD1 matching over 7 bases. The sequence was obtained from a man aged 18 to 29 in good health and CMV-seropositive. The CDR3 nucleotides are TGTGCCTGGAGTGTACTCCGGGACAGCGAGCAGTTCTTC. It codes for CAWSVLRDSEQFF.